The entry below gives a single T cell receptor beta chain sequence along with its context. Its antigen remains unidentified. The sample comes from a study of monozygotic twins with inflammatory bowel disease. UMIs bearing a 6-nucleotide sample barcode were added through template switching. TCRdb derives one entry per CDR3 protein from the 5' RACE reads, leaving out DNA. There are around 150,000 distinct CDR3 sequences in the sample, with about 2.4% held by the top ten. Whole-study findings and limits: Limited power may explain why concordant and discordant twins showed no difference in repertoire similarity. Versus healthy twins, IBD patients showed fewer clonotypes shared with others, especially with disease activity.

Every donor provided one blood sample measuring over 2 ml. The CDR3 runs 15 residues. Germline V lookup: CDR1 LNHDA, CDR2 SQIVND (reference sequence). The sequenced material came from blood. The sequence was obtained from a human donor with ulcerative colitis or Crohn's disease, or a healthy co-twin of an affected twin (not recorded which). The chain combines TRBV19 with TRBJ2-2; as DNA is missing, the TRBD1 call by TCRdb cannot be tested. The CDR3 region is CASSSLGTGTGELFF.